This is a list of T cell receptor beta chains from one sample in a study of CD8+ T cells in alopecia areata. Profiled with immunoSEQ multiplex PCR; TCRdb holds only in-frame clones, not every one. This sample yields about 200,000 clones, of which approximately 67% are seen a single time; 1.3% belongs to the top ten. This specimen consisted of CD4+ T cells sorted from blood, obtained around week 49, from a patient treated with tofacitinib. All receptors come from a human donor with alopecia areata. Both conserved end residues are part of each CDR3. A D gene is named only where the DNA matches it firmly. Clone size, where shown, is once, few, many, or a class for clones that have expanded.

D	V	J	size	DNA	CDR3
-	TRBV25-1	TRBJ1-1	-	TGTGCCAGCAGTGGGGTCACTGAAGCTTTCTTT	CASSGVTEAFF
-	TRBV29-1	TRBJ1-2	-	TGCAGCGTTGAAGCAGGGGCCTATGGCTACACCTTC	CSVEAGAYGYTF
-	TRBV11-2	TRBJ1-4	-	TGTGCCAGCACCCTTGCAGGACAGTTTTTTGGAAAACTGTTTTTT	CASTLAGQFFGKLFF
TRBD1	TRBV5-1	TRBJ1-2	-	TGCGCCAGCAGCGGACAGGGTAGCTACACCTTC	CASSGQGSYTF
-	TRBV9	TRBJ1-5	-	TGTGCCAGCAGCGTAGGTCAGGGCCGTCAGCCCCAGCATTTT	CASSVGQGRQPQHF
-	TRBV29-1	TRBJ1-1	-	TGCAGCGTTGAAGGGGCCCGTGAAGCTTTCTTT	CSVEGAREAFF
TRBD1	TRBV29-1	TRBJ1-1	few	TGCAGCGTTGAGGACAGGGGTTGGGGAGCTTTCTTT	CSVEDRGWGAFF
-	TRBV29-1	TRBJ1-2	-	TGCAGCGTTGATGGTTTAGGGAGGAACTATGGCTACACCTTC	CSVDGLGRNYGYTF
-	TRBV29-1	TRBJ1-1	-	TGCAGCGTTTCAGGGGCAGGGCGCAACCCCGAAGCTTTCTTT	CSVSGAGRNPEAFF
TRBD1	TRBV27	TRBJ1-2	-	TGTGCCAGCAGCTCTATCGACAGGGAGATAGGCTACACCTTC	CASSSIDREIGYTF
-	TRBV30	TRBJ2-2	few	TGTGCCTGGAGTGCTCCCCGGGGGGCCGGAACCGGGGAGCTGTTTTTT	CAWSAPRGAGTGELFF
TRBD2	TRBV2	TRBJ2-4	-	TGTGCCAGCAGTCCGGTTACTAGCGGGGCAGGCATTCAGTACTTC	CASSPVTSGAGIQYF
-	TRBV11-2	TRBJ2-7	-	TGTGCCAGCAGCTTTGCTATTAGAGGGGAGCGTCAACGCGAGCAGTACTTC	CASSFAIRGERQREQYF
-	TRBV29-1	TRBJ1-1	-	TGCAGCGTTCGGACAGCCCTGAACACTGAAGCTTTCTTT	CSVRTALNTEAFF
TRBD1	TRBV4-3	TRBJ1-4	-	TGCGCCAGCAGCACCCAGGGGGCGACTAATGAAAAACTGTTTTTT	CASSTQGATNEKLFF
-	TRBV2	TRBJ2-7	few	TGTGCCAGCTTAGGCCAGGGAATTGGCGAGCAGTACTTC	CASLGQGIGEQYF
TRBD2	TRBV7-9	TRBJ2-1	-	TGTGCCAGCAGCTTAATTCGGAGAGGGACTAGCGTAGGGCAGTTCTTC	CASSLIRRGTSVGQFF
-	TRBV28	TRBJ2-5	-	TGTGCCAGCAGTTTGCAGGGGCGATGGAGTGAGACCCAGTACTTC	CASSLQGRWSETQYF
-	TRBV15	TRBJ1-5	-	TGTGCCACCAGCAGAGATCACCCCCGCGCAGGCAATCAGCCCCAGCATTTT	CATSRDHPRAGNQPQHF
-	TRBV6-5	TRBJ2-7	-	TGTGCCAGCAGTAGCTTGAGGGGGTCGACCTACGAGCAGTACTTC	CASSSLRGSTYEQYF
TRBD1	TRBV30	TRBJ1-2	-	TGTGCCTGGGGACAGGCCGTCGGAGGCTACACCTTC	CAWGQAVGGYTF
-	TRBV9	TRBJ2-5	-	TGTGCCAGCAGCGTACACGATACAGCTCAAGAGACCCAGTACTTC	CASSVHDTAQETQYF
-	TRBV5-5	TRBJ2-1	-	TGTGCCAGCAGCTCCTCACGGGTCACATACAATGAGCAGTTCTTC	CASSSSRVTYNEQFF
-	TRBV7-9	TRBJ2-7	-	TGTGCCAGCAGCTCCGGACAGTATTACGAGCAGTACTTC	CASSSGQYYEQYF
-	TRBV29-1	TRBJ2-1	-	TGCAGCGTTGAAGAGGGGTCAAGGAGGCAGTTCTTC	CSVEEGSRRQFF
TRBD2	TRBV7-3	TRBJ2-5	-	TGTGCCAGCAGCCCTGCCGGGGGGGAACAAGAGACCCAGTACTTC	CASSPAGGEQETQYF
-	TRBV29-1	TRBJ2-2	-	TGCAGCGTCGCTATGGGCCAAGACAGGAACACCGGGGAGCTGTTTTTT	CSVAMGQDRNTGELFF
TRBD1	TRBV12-5	TRBJ1-1	many	TGTGCTAGTGGTACCGGGACAGGGAGGTCTGAAGCTTTCTTT	CASGTGTGRSEAFF
TRBD1	TRBV29-1	TRBJ1-2	few	TGCAGCGTAGGGACAGGGGACTATGGCTACACCTTC	CSVGTGDYGYTF
TRBD2	TRBV7-9	TRBJ2-3	-	TGTGCCAGCAGCTACACTAGCGGGGGGCGCACAGATACGCAGTATTTT	CASSYTSGGRTDTQYF
-	TRBV12-5	TRBJ2-5	-	TGTGCTAGTGGTTTGGGTTGGGAGACCCAGTACTTC	CASGLGWETQYF
TRBD1	TRBV30	TRBJ1-2	-	TGTGCCTGGAGTTTGGGGGACAGTTCCTATGGCTACACCTTC	CAWSLGDSSYGYTF
-	TRBV9	TRBJ2-3	-	TGTGCCAGCAGCGTAGTTACTGGAGCGGTCCCAGATACGCAGTATTTT	CASSVVTGAVPDTQYF
-	TRBV29-1	TRBJ2-7	-	TGCAGCGTTACCTACTCCTACGAGCAGTACTTC	CSVTYSYEQYF
-	TRBV29-1	TRBJ1-2	few	TGCAGCGCTCGACCCTCTGGCGGGGCCGGTGGCTACACCTTC	CSARPSGGAGGYTF
-	TRBV29-1	TRBJ1-1	-	TGCAGCGTCCACTTTGCCACTGAAGCTTTCTTT	CSVHFATEAFF
-	TRBV29-1	TRBJ2-3	few	TGCAGCGTTGTTCCCGGGACGGCCGTTGTAGATACGCAGTATTTT	CSVVPGTAVVDTQYF
TRBD1	TRBV30	TRBJ1-1	-	TGTGCCTTCCTTTCGGACAGGGGCACTGAAGCTTTCTTT	CAFLSDRGTEAFF
-	TRBV29-1	TRBJ2-6	-	TGCAGCGTTGTTACAGAACAGGTTCCTGACGTCCTGACTTTC	CSVVTEQVPDVLTF
-	TRBV9	TRBJ2-3	-	TGTGCCAGCAGCGGACCTCGGGGGCCCCCCACAGATACGCAGTATTTT	CASSGPRGPPTDTQYF
-	TRBV6-5	TRBJ2-4	-	TGTGCCAGCAGTCCAGGGGTAGCCAAAAACATTCAGTACTTC	CASSPGVAKNIQYF